Listed here are 13 T cell receptor beta chains from one sample, sequenced in a study of blood T cells in healthy people across ages. A second PCR of roughly 7 to 11 cycles used a sample-barcoded 5' primer and a J-beta primer mix. TCRdb reprocessed the 5' RACE reads with MiXCR, giving one entry per CDR3 protein. The table includes just over 1 million distinct CDR3 sequences, 40% to 55% detected once. Sample: blood. Receptors originate from a woman aged 55 to 70 in good health.

The CDR3 nucleotides are TGTGCCAGCAGTGCAGGGGGCCCCAATGAGCAGTTCTTC. This gives the protein CASSAGGPNEQFF. The chain employs TRBV27 and TRBJ2-1; 8 positions match TRBD1. V shed 5 bases and J 6 bases; nucleotides not matched to a gene: 3. This CDR3 has 13 amino acids. Germline lookup yields CDR1 MNHEY and CDR2 SMNVEV (reference sequence).

As regards this clonotype: A read error is possible here, since a much larger clone lies one base away. This chain uses TRBV18 with TRBJ2-5, with 12 bases that match TRBD2. CDR1 and CDR2 (germline): KGHSH, LQKENI. V shed 5 bases and J 11 bases; nucleotides not matched to a gene: 15. The CDR3 loop spans 16 amino acids. CDR3 nucleotides: TGTGCCAGCTCATCCCGGACTAGCGGGAAATACAATGAGCAGTACTTC. This sequence encodes CASSSRTSGKYNEQYF.

The J gene is TRBJ2-1, the V gene TRBV7-3, with D possibly matching TRBD1 (7 bases). Germline values: CDR1 SGHTA, CDR2 FQGTGA. The CDR3 covers 15 residues. V gave up 5 bases and J gave up 6 bases, with 17 bases separating them. DNA of the CDR3: TGTGCCAGCAGCGGAGGGGGCCTTGAAGGCAATGAGCAGTTCTTC. Translating gives CASSGGGLEGNEQFF.

This clonotype was observed a handful of times. The chain links TRBV7-2 to TRBJ1-1; unclear D gene. CDR3 size: 14 residues. Germline values: CDR1 SGHTA, CDR2 FQGNSA. With 6 bases removed from V and 1 base from J, the gap between germline ends came to 12 bases. This CDR3 is CASRPGWANTEAFF. As DNA, the CDR3 is TGTGCCAGCAGGCCTGGTTGGGCGAACACTGAAGCTTTCTTT.

Here the CDR3 reads CASSPRTGVNEQYF. CDR3 bases: TGTGCCAGCAGTCCCCGGACAGGGGTAAACGAGCAGTACTTC. V is TRBV6-1 and J is TRBJ2-7; 9 bases are a match to TRBD1. This CDR3 spans 14 amino acids. V lost 5 bases, J lost 5 bases, and 7 bases stayed unmatched. CDR1 is MNHNS, CDR2 SASEGT, per germline.

The chain carries TRBV20-1 and TRBJ2-1, with D hard to call. Looked up from germline, CDR1 is DFQATT and CDR2 is SNEGSKA (reference sequence). Trimming pared 1 base from V and 2 bases from J, leaving 6 bases between. This CDR3 region has 13 residues. The CDR3 here is CSARVAAYNEQFF. DNA of the CDR3: TGCAGTGCTAGAGTTGCGGCCTACAATGAGCAGTTCTTC.

A word on this clonotype: One end of the junction fails to match germline, which may point to a read error. This chain connects TRBV7-9 to TRBJ2-1; 9 bases are a match to TRBD2. The CDR3 has 15 residues. Germline V gene lookup returns CDR1 SEHNR and CDR2 FQNEAQ (reference sequence). CDR3 DNA: TGTGCCAGCAGCCGCGGGGGGGTTTCCCACAATGAGCAGTTCTTT. Encoded protein: CASSRGGVSHNEQFF.

This clonotype was seen more than once but under ten times. This chain joins TRBV29-1 and TRBJ2-1; either TRBD1 or TRBD2 may fit D (5 bases each). The CDR3 is 10 residues long. The V and J ends lost 5 bases and 12 bases respectively, with 11 bases between them. Germline CDR1 is SQVTM and CDR2 is ANQGSEA. For the CDR3, the DNA is TGCAGCGTTACGGGGCCCAGGCAGTTCTTC. This encodes CSVTGPRQFF.

The chain couples TRBV25-1 to TRBJ2-1, with D unresolved. There are 13 residues in the CDR3. Germline lookup yields CDR1 MGHDK and CDR2 SYGVNS. With 0 bases removed from V and 5 bases from J, the gap between germline ends came to 5 bases. The CDR3 loop reads CASSEYANNEQFF. CDR3 bases: TGTGCCAGCAGTGAATATGCGAACAATGAGCAGTTCTTC.

This clonotype was seen a handful of times. V usage is TRBV21-1 and J usage is TRBJ2-1; the table's TRBD2 call for D was not verified on the DNA. The J call may be in error: the DNA end matches TRBJ2-7 better. TRBV21-1 corresponds to a pseudogene. CDR3 size: 15 residues. CDR3 protein: CASSKGLAGDNEQYF. In nucleotides, the CDR3 is TGTGCCAGCAGCAAGGGACTAGCGGGGGACAATGAGCAGTACTTC.

This rearrangement joins TRBV11-2 to TRBJ2-7; D remains ambiguous. Germline V gene data show CDR1 as SGHAT and CDR2 as FQNNGV. The CDR3 length is 14 residues. V lost 5 bases, J lost 2 bases, and 13 bases lay in between. DNA of the CDR3: TGTGCCAGCAGCCTGGCCGGGTTTGCCTACGAGCAGTACTTC. Translating gives CASSLAGFAYEQYF.

The chain uses TRBV7-2 and TRBJ1-2; 7 nucleotides line up with TRBD1. CDR1 and CDR2 (germline): SGHTA, FQGNSA. V lost 2 bases and J lost 7; bases outside the gene matches: 4. CDR3 length: 13 amino acids. The CDR3, as DNA: TGTGCCAGCAGCTTAAGAAACAGGGGTGGCTACACCTTC. Protein sequence: CASSLRNRGGYTF.

This clonotype was seen at least ten times. This rearrangement joins TRBV6-6 to TRBJ2-7; 7 positions agree with TRBD2. From germline, CDR1 is MNHNY and CDR2 SVGAGI (reference sequence). This CDR3 region has 18 residues. The V segment lost 0 bases and the J segment 6 bases; nucleotides outside the gene matches: 17. This chain's CDR3 is CASSYSNRVAGVGSEQYF. Here the CDR3 DNA reads TGTGCCAGCAGTTACTCGAATCGTGTGGCGGGAGTGGGGAGCGAGCAGTACTTC.